A single sample is the source of the 13 T cell receptor beta chains below, sequenced in a study of coeliac disease. Sequenced by immunoSEQ multiplex PCR; TCRdb stores in-frame clones only, minus some. The repertoire has 3,000 to 3,500 clones, around 70% of them found once; the top ten carry 15% to 18%. The sequenced material came from intraepithelial lymphocytes from the gut. The receptors were sampled from a man younger than 35 with celiac disease on a gluten-free diet.

The J gene is TRBJ1-1, the V gene TRBV5-4; D not certain. The ends were cut back, 3 bases at V and 4 bases at J, with 10 bases in the middle. Germline-derived CDR1 and CDR2 are SGHNT and YYREEE (reference sequence). The CDR3 covers 13 residues. CDR3 in amino acids: CASSWGVGTEAFF. The CDR3 nucleotides are TGTGCCAGCAGCTGGGGAGTGGGCACTGAAGCTTTCTTT.

The V gene is TRBV18, the J gene TRBJ2-5; unclear D gene. The V end lost 0 bases, the J end lost 5 bases, and 10 bases lay between the germline ends. Germline CDR1 is KGHSH and CDR2 is LQKENI. The CDR3 runs 14 residues. CDR3 sequence: CASSPPSGVETQYF. Here the CDR3 DNA reads TGTGCCAGCTCACCACCGTCGGGTGTCGAGACCCAGTACTTC. The full variable domain, its missing parts supplied by reference TRBV18 and TRBJ2-5, is NAGVMQNPRHLVRRRGQEARLRCSPMKGHSHVYWYRQLPEEGLKFMVYLQKENIIDESGMPKERFSAEFPKEGPSILRIQQVVRGDSAAYFCASSPPSGVETQYFGPGTRLLVL.

The rearrangement joins TRBV6-5 to TRBJ2-1; D possibly corresponds to TRBD2 (5 bases). Trimming shortened V by 10 bases and J by 1 base, and 14 bases separated the two germline ends. CDR3 length: 14 residues. Germline assignment: CDR1 MNHEY and CDR2 SVGAGI. As DNA, the CDR3 is TGTGCCACCGGGAAAGGTGGGTCCTACAATGAGCAGTTCTTC. Translation gives CATGKGGSYNEQFF.

The chain recombines TRBV7-2 with TRBJ2-5; 7 bases align to TRBD1. The CDR3 extends over 13 amino acids. Germline-derived CDR1 and CDR2 are SGHTA and FQGNSA. After removal of 5 bases from V and 5 bases from J, the junction contained 5 bases not matched to a gene. CDR3 coding DNA: TGTGCCAGCAGCCGGGACAGCTCGGAGACCCAGTACTTC. This gives the protein CASSRDSSETQYF.

The sample holds one count of this clone. The chain employs TRBV7-9 and TRBJ2-1; TRBD2 might be the D (5 bases). V was cut by 3 bases and J by 10 bases, with 7 bases left in between. Germline V gene data show CDR1 as SEHNR and CDR2 as FQNEAQ (reference sequence). This CDR3 has 11 residues. Written as DNA, the CDR3 is TGTGCCAGCAGCTTGGGAGAGGAGCAGTTCTTC. As protein: CASSLGEEQFF. The full variable domain, its missing parts supplied by reference TRBV7-9 and TRBJ2-1, is DTGVSQNPRHKITKRGQNVTFRCDPISEHNRLYWYRQTLGQGPEFLTYFQNEAQLEKSRLLSDRFSAERPKGSFSTLEIQRTEQGDSAMYLCASSLGEEQFFGPGTRLTVL.

The CDR3 DNA reads TGTGCCAGCAGCTTAGCCGCGCGCGTTGGACAGGGCTTATATCAGCCCCAGCATTTT. It specifies CASSLAARVGQGLYQPQHF. V and J are TRBV5-5 and TRBJ1-5, with 8 bases that match TRBD1. This CDR3 has 19 amino acids. The V gene's germline CDR1 is SGHKS and CDR2 YYEKEE (reference sequence). Trimming removed 2 bases from V and 5 bases from J; junction bases left unmatched: 18.

The rearrangement links TRBV2 to TRBJ1-1; TRBD1 matches at 11 bases. V shed 6 bases and J 5 bases; nucleotides not matched to a gene: 5. This CDR3 is 14 amino acids long. CDR1 and CDR2 from the germline V gene are SNHLY and FYNNEI. The DNA for the CDR3 is TGTGCCAGCAGCGGGGACAGGGGGTCGACTGAAGCTTTCTTT. Residues: CASSGDRGSTEAFF. Full variable domain (outside the CDR3, taken from reference TRBV2 and TRBJ1-1): EPEVTQTPSHQVTQMGQEVILRCVPISNHLYFYWYRQILGQKVEFLVSFYNNEISEKSEIFDDQFSVERPDGSNFTLKIRSTKLEDSAMYFCASSGDRGSTEAFFGQGTRLTVV.

This rearrangement joins TRBV4-3 to TRBJ2-7; the D gene is possibly TRBD2 (7 bases). Germline CDR1 reads LGHNA; CDR2 reads YSLEER. CDR3 size: 16 residues. V was clipped by 0 bases and J by 2 bases, with 14 bases between them. Here the CDR3 reads CASSQDPGGGPYEQYF. In nucleotides, the CDR3 is TGCGCCAGCAGCCAAGATCCGGGCGGGGGCCCCTACGAGCAGTACTTC.

The chain couples TRBV28 to TRBJ2-1; 8 bases line up with TRBD2. Trimming removed 1 base from V and 6 bases from J; junction bases left unmatched: 11. Germline V lookup: CDR1 MDHEN, CDR2 SYDVKM. This CDR3 spans 17 amino acids. CDR3 in amino acids: CASSLLILRGGFNEQFF. The CDR3 DNA sequence: TGTGCCAGCAGTTTATTGATTCTCCGGGGGGGTTTCAATGAGCAGTTCTTC.

V and J are TRBV5-1 and TRBJ2-5; perhaps TRBD2 as D (6 bases). The germline V gene encodes CDR1 SGHRS and CDR2 YFSETQ. Trimming cost V 0 bases and J 4 bases, with 10 bases left between them. This CDR3 is built from 14 residues. As DNA, the CDR3 is TGCGCCAGCAGCTTGGACAACGGGGGAGAGACCCAGTACTTC. Amino acids: CASSLDNGGETQYF. The full variable domain, with the rest looked up from reference TRBV5-1 and TRBJ2-5, is KAGVTQTPRYLIKTRGQQVTLSCSPISGHRSVSWYQQTPGQGLQFLFEYFSETQRNKGNFPGRFSGRQFSNSRSEMNVSTLELGDSALYLCASSLDNGGETQYFGPGTRLLVL.

To note about this clone: Other nucleotide sequences in the sample specify the same CDR3. V usage is TRBV27 and J usage is TRBJ2-3, with D possibly matching TRBD1 (6 bases). The germline CDR1 and CDR2 sequences are MNHEY and SMNVEV (reference sequence). This CDR3 is 14 amino acids long. V lost 6 bases and J lost 0, with 10 bases in between. The CDR3 spells CASSRQVSTDTQYF. In nucleotides, the CDR3 is TGTGCCAGCAGCCGACAGGTTAGCACAGATACGCAGTATTTT.

The chain has TRBV9 and TRBJ2-1; a weak D match, TRBD2 (7 bases). The CDR3 totals 15 residues. Germline V lookup: CDR1 SGDLS, CDR2 YYNGEE. Trimming took off 4 bases at V and 6 bases at J, with 17 bases between the two ends. The CDR3 here is CASSYGGGGVNEQFF. The CDR3 nucleotides are TGTGCCAGCAGCTACGGGGGCGGGGGAGTCAATGAGCAGTTCTTC.

V usage is TRBV27 and J usage is TRBJ2-1, with 7 nucleotides matching TRBD2. CDR1 is MNHEY, CDR2 SMNVEV, per germline (reference sequence). The V segment lost 5 bases and the J segment 0 bases; nucleotides outside the gene matches: 1. The CDR3 is made up of 14 amino acids. CDR3 sequence (DNA): TGTGCCAGCAGTACGGGGGGCTCCTACAATGAGCAGTTCTTC. Translating it yields CASSTGGSYNEQFF.